This T cell receptor (beta chain) was captured by sequencing in a study of blood T cell repertoires in COVID-19. Study at large: Both acute and convalescent COVID-19 samples were obtained from the United States, Italy and Spain. In each case, the material was cDNA or gDNA derived from T cells, B-cell-depleted T cells, or PBMCs.

Under the authors' procedure: Reference gene primer amplification yielded estimated nucleated cell counts. Repertoires were generated with immunoSEQ multiplex PCR, while TCRdb's copy carries only in-frame clones and drops some. The D gene and trimming were derived from the DNA, and the V and J assignments and clone size from that table. The sample has fewer than 450,000 clones; around nine tenths are singletons. V was shortened by 8 bases and J by 3 bases, with 13 bases between the two germline ends. Germline V gene data show CDR1 as LNHDA and CDR2 as SQIVND (reference sequence). The CDR3 covers 13 residues. Patients of the Seattle cohort, enrolled during active infection, were followed longitudinally.

This clonotype was obtained from a woman in her seventies with COVID-19, enrolled during active disease. The V call is TRBV19, the J call TRBJ1-2; no reliable D call. What was sequenced was peripheral blood. This CDR3 is CASARQPDYGYTF. Written as DNA, the CDR3 is TGTGCCAGTGCTCGACAACCAGACTATGGCTACACCTTC.